This T cell receptor (beta chain) emerged from a study of somatic mutations in cytotoxic T cells in rheumatoid arthritis. Study-wide results and caveats: Nobody knew which antigens the expanded CD8+ clones targeted.

Trimming removed 0 bases from V and 3 bases from J, with 6 bases in between. The CDR3 is 13 amino acids. Germline V gene data show CDR1 as MNHEY and CDR2 as SVGAGI. TCRdb keeps only in-frame clones here, not all; method: immunoSEQ multiplex PCR. The data show 15,000 to 20,000 clones, with around 68% seen just once and roughly 5.3% held by the top ten. About this clone: What it recognizes is unknown.

The V and J genes are TRBV6-5 and TRBJ2-7; D gene uncertain. The source is a man aged 55 to 69 in good health. The sample was CD8+ T cells sorted from blood. The CDR3 sequence is CASSYSDFYEQYF. In DNA form, the CDR3 reads TGTGCCAGCAGTTACTCCGACTTCTACGAGCAGTACTTC.